These 8 T cell receptor beta chains share one sample of origin, sequenced in a study of PD-1 blockade in classical Hodgkin lymphoma. Profiling relied on immunoSEQ multiplex PCR, and the TCRdb table lists in-frame clones only, not all of them. The sample includes 40,000 to 55,000 clones, around 80% seen only once; the top ten take 37%. Time point denoted: cycle 4 day 1 (C4D1), after 5 to 7 weeks of nivolumab. All trial patients relapsed after autologous stem cell transplantation. This specimen was peripheral blood mononuclear cells (PBMCs), taken before the fourth cycle of nivolumab. All receptors come from a human donor with classical Hodgkin lymphoma.

The chain is built from TRBV27 and TRBJ2-4; TRBD2 might be the D (5 bases). Germline values: CDR1 MNHEY, CDR2 SMNVEV (reference sequence). The germline V and J ends were trimmed by 0 bases and 6 bases, with 12 bases remaining between them. CDR3 size: 15 residues. CDR3 loop: CASSLSRQGGNIQYF. CDR3 in DNA: TGTGCCAGCAGTTTATCCCGGCAAGGAGGAAACATTCAGTACTTC.

A few counts support this clone. This chain connects TRBV7-3 to TRBJ2-3; 9 bases align to TRBD2. V shed 5 bases and J 4 bases; nucleotides not matched to a gene: 4. CDR3 length equals 14 residues. CDR1 is SGHTA, CDR2 FQGTGA, per germline. CDR3 loop: CASSPGLASDTQYF. The DNA for the CDR3 is TGTGCCAGCAGCCCGGGACTAGCTTCAGATACGCAGTATTTT.

This chain joins TRBV5-5 and TRBJ2-7, with D tentatively TRBD1 or TRBD2 (5 bases each). CDR3 size: 14 residues. Germline V gives CDR1 SGHKS, CDR2 YYEKEE (reference sequence). Trimming took 4 bases from V and 1 from J, leaving 12 bases between them. The CDR3 region is CASSPGTGSYEQYF. CDR3 bases: TGTGCCAGCAGCCCCGGGACGGGATCCTACGAGCAGTACTTC.

The genes are TRBV10-3 and TRBJ1-3; D might be TRBD1 (5 bases). The CDR3 extends over 13 amino acids. CDR1 and CDR2 (germline): ENHRY, SYGVKD. Trimming took off 10 bases at V and 2 bases at J, with 12 bases between the two ends. The CDR3 bases are TGTGCCACCCATTCGGGACCTGGAAACACCATATATTTT. Translated, it gives CATHSGPGNTIYF.

The rearrangement links TRBV6-1 to TRBJ1-5; possibly TRBD1 for D (6 bases). CDR3 length equals 15 residues. Germline values: CDR1 MNHNS, CDR2 SASEGT. V lost 7 bases, J lost 5 bases, and 18 bases lay in between. The CDR3 protein is CASMGGISGHQPQHF. CDR3 nucleotides: TGTGCCAGCATGGGGGGCATTTCAGGCCATCAGCCCCAGCATTTT.

The rearrangement uses TRBV19 and TRBJ1-2; D ambiguous. V was cut by 7 bases and J by 5 bases, with 17 bases left in between. Germline loops: CDR1 LNHDA, CDR2 SQIVND (reference sequence). The CDR3 runs 14 residues. The CDR3 sequence: CASTSDKGIYGYTF. CDR3 coding DNA: TGTGCCAGTACCTCCGACAAGGGAATATATGGCTACACCTTC.

A remark on this clone: The limits of the CDR3 on the DNA are not certain, so only TCRdb's listed CDR3 is given. The chain recombines TRBV7-2 with TRBJ2-1; no DNA check was done on the table's D call, TRBD2. From its first to its last residue, the CDR3 has 13 amino acids. In germline, CDR1 is SGHTA, CDR2 FQGNSA. CDR3 residues: CASSSGVAPGAFF.

The chain couples TRBV6-5 to TRBJ1-4; D is undetermined. With 0 bases removed from V and 8 bases from J, the gap between germline ends came to 13 bases. From germline, CDR1 is MNHEY and CDR2 SVGAGI. The CDR3 runs 15 residues. The CDR3: CASSYSSQVDEKLFF. Here the CDR3 DNA reads TGTGCCAGCAGTTACTCGAGTCAGGTTGACGAAAAACTGTTTTTT.